Presented here are 13 T cell receptor beta chains from one specimen sequenced in a study of T cell repertoires in cytomegalovirus infection. TCRdb re-analysed the reads in MiXCR, keeping a single row per CDR3 protein. The sample has roughly 730,000 distinct CDR3 sequences, 30% to 40% seen once; the top ten hold about 18%. No antigen has been assigned to these receptors. The sequences come from cultured PBMCs, collected from culture after CMV antigen stimulation. The receptors derive from a human donor in good health (CMV status not recorded). Some clones in this sample may be carry-over from other donors' samples.

This clonotype has ten or more counts. V gene TRBV7-2 combines with J gene TRBJ1-5; D ambiguous. The CDR3 loop spans 15 amino acids. Trimming stripped 2 bases from V and 6 bases from J, with 14 bases between. CDR1 and CDR2 from the germline V gene are SGHTA and FQGNSA. CDR3 protein: CASSLPRGGSQPQHF. CDR3 nucleotide sequence: TGTGCCAGCAGCTTACCGCGGGGAGGCTCTCAGCCCCAGCATTTT. Drawing the rest from reference TRBV7-2 and TRBJ1-5, the complete variable domain is GAGVSQSPSNKVTEKGKDVELRCDPISGHTALYWYRQSLGQGLEFLIYFQGNSAPDKSGLPSDRFSAERTGGSVSTLTIQRTQQEDSAVYLCASSLPRGGSQPQHFGDGTRLSIL.

The V gene is TRBV7-9, the J gene TRBJ1-1, with 8 bases identical to TRBD1. The germline CDR1 and CDR2 sequences are SEHNR and FQNEAQ (reference sequence). V gave up 5 bases and J gave up 0 bases; unmatched junction bases: 8. The CDR3 is 16 amino acids. The CDR3 bases are TGTGCCAGCAGCCTCGGACAGGGAGGGATGAACACTGAAGCTTTCTTT. Residues: CASSLGQGGMNTEAFF. Using reference TRBV7-9 and TRBJ1-1 for the parts outside the CDR3, the full variable domain is DTGVSQNPRHKITKRGQNVTFRCDPISEHNRLYWYRQTLGQGPEFLTYFQNEAQLEKSRLLSDRFSAERPKGSFSTLEIQRTEQGDSAMYLCASSLGQGGMNTEAFFGQGTRLTVV.

The V and J genes are TRBV11-2 and TRBJ1-2, with TRBD1 matching 8 bases. Germline V lookup: CDR1 SGHAT, CDR2 FQNNGV. The CDR3 loop spans 15 amino acids. The V and J ends lost 5 bases and 4 bases, in that order; junction bases with no gene match: 9. Here the CDR3 DNA reads TGTGCCAGCAGCCCGGACAGGGCCTCTTTCTATGGCTACACCTTC. Amino acid sequence: CASSPDRASFYGYTF.

This chain uses TRBV6-7 with TRBJ1-6; D gene uncertain. TRBV6-7 is reported as an ORF; its role is uncertain. The V gene lost 0 bases and the J gene lost 4 bases, with 10 bases spanning the gap. This CDR3 region has 16 residues. The CDR3 is CASSYSMNSYNSPLHF. Here the CDR3 DNA reads TGTGCCAGCAGTTACTCGATGAACAGTTATAATTCACCCCTCCACTTT.

V is TRBV6-2 or TRBV6-3 and J is TRBJ2-7, with unresolved D. Trimming removed 0 bases at V and 8 bases at J, with 11 bases between. Germline values: CDR1 MNHEY, CDR2 SVGEGT. CDR3 length: 13 amino acids. CDR3 sequence reads: CASSYSGIRKQYF. CDR3 sequence (DNA): TGTGCCAGCAGTTACTCGGGAATCCGAAAGCAGTACTTC.

V gene TRBV6-6 combines with J gene TRBJ1-1; D perhaps matches TRBD1 (6 bases). CDR1 is MNHNY, CDR2 SVGAGI, per germline (reference sequence). The CDR3 is 16 amino acids. V was shortened by 0 bases and J by 1 base, with 12 bases between the two germline ends. CDR3 nucleotides: TGTGCCAGCAGTTACTCGCAGGGGAGAGGGAACACTGAAGCTTTCTTT. Protein sequence: CASSYSQGRGNTEAFF.

The chain employs TRBV12-3 or TRBV12-4 and TRBJ1-6; D gene unclear. CDR3 length equals 15 residues. V lost 8 bases, J lost 10 bases, and 21 bases lay in between. DNA of the CDR3: TGTGCCAGCGGGAAACTAGGGAGGGATCGATCACCCCTCCACTTT. This sequence encodes CASGKLGRDRSPLHF.

Only a few counts were recorded for this clonotype. The J gene is TRBJ2-7, the V gene TRBV7-2, with TRBD2 identical over 11 bases. The V segment lost 7 bases and the J segment 3 bases; nucleotides outside the gene matches: 14. The CDR3 extends over 17 amino acids. Germline V gene sequence: CDR1 SGHTA, CDR2 FQGNSA. CDR3 sequence: CASTSLGGLAGGYEQYF. In DNA form, the CDR3 reads TGTGCCAGCACAAGCCTGGGCGGGCTAGCGGGAGGCTACGAGCAGTACTTC.

This clonotype was seen repeatedly, ten times or more. The V gene is TRBV7-2, the J gene TRBJ2-3; 9 positions match TRBD2. The trim removed 2 bases at V and 4 bases at J, leaving 4 bases unmatched. The CDR3 spans 15 residues. CDR1 is SGHTA and CDR2 is FQGNSA in the germline V gene. The chain's CDR3 is CASSLRSGGPDTQYF. As DNA, the CDR3 is TGTGCCAGCAGCTTAAGGAGCGGGGGGCCAGATACGCAGTATTTT.

This clonotype was picked up many times. The V call is TRBV19, the J call TRBJ1-3; D uncertain. Germline CDR1 LNHDA, CDR2 SQIVND (reference sequence). V shed 6 bases and J shed 0 bases, with 12 bases lying between them. The CDR3 has 15 amino acids. DNA for the CDR3: TGTGCCAGTAGAAGACCAGGATCCTCTGGAAACACCATATATTTT. Translation gives CASRRPGSSGNTIYF.

This clonotype was counted many times. The genes are TRBV6-6 and TRBJ1-1; D is unclear. The CDR3 length is 12 residues. CDR1 is MNHNY and CDR2 is SVGAGI in the germline V gene (reference sequence). Trimming left V 2 bases short and J 5 bases short, with 6 bases between. CDR3 coding DNA: TGTGCCAGCAGTTACGTGGGTACTGAAGCTTTCTTT. This codes for CASSYVGTEAFF.

The rearrangement links TRBV7-2 to TRBJ1-1, with 10 bases lining up with TRBD1. The J segment lost 11 bases and the V segment lost 4 bases, leaving 10 bases of the junction unmatched. Per germline, CDR1 SGHTA and CDR2 FQGNSA. This CDR3 has 14 amino acids. The CDR3 protein is CASSSSGTGAAAFF. CDR3 bases: TGTGCCAGCAGCTCATCCGGGACAGGGGCTGCGGCTTTCTTT. The variable domain in full, completed from reference TRBV7-2 and TRBJ1-1, reads GAGVSQSPSNKVTEKGKDVELRCDPISGHTALYWYRQSLGQGLEFLIYFQGNSAPDKSGLPSDRFSAERTGGSVSTLTIQRTQQEDSAVYLCASSSSGTGAAAFFGQGTRLTVV.

This clonotype occurred a few times. The J gene is TRBJ1-2, the V gene TRBV19; 7 nucleotides agree with TRBD1. Looked up from germline, CDR1 is LNHDA and CDR2 is SQIVND (reference sequence). The ends lost 4 bases at V and 6 bases at J; junction bases unmatched: 8. This CDR3 has 14 amino acids. The CDR3 reads CASSKPGGLHGYTF. The CDR3 bases are TGTGCCAGTAGTAAGCCAGGGGGTTTACATGGCTACACCTTC.